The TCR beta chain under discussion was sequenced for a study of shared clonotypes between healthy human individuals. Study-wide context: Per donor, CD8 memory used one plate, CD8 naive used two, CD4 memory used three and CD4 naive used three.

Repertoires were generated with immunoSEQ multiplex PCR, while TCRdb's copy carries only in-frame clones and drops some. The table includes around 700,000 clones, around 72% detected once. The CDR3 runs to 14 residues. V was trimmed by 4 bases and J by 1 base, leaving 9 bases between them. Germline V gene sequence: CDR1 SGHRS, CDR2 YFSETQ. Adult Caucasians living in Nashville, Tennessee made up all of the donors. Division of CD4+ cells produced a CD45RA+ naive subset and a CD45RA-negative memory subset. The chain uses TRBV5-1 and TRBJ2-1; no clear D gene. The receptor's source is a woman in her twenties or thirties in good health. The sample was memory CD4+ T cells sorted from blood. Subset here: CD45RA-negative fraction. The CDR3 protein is CASSTGHSYNEQFF. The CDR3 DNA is TGCGCCAGCAGCACGGGTCATTCCTACAATGAGCAGTTCTTC.